These 14 T cell receptor beta chains were sequenced from one sample in a study of blood T cells in healthy people across ages. Using a J-beta primer mix together with a sample-barcoded 5' primer, a second PCR was run for roughly 7 to 11 cycles. Via MiXCR, TCRdb re-called the 5' RACE reads, giving one row per CDR3 protein. This sample has a few hundred thousand distinct CDR3 sequences; 27% occur once, and the top ten carry roughly 20%. Sequenced sample: blood. Receptors originate from a woman in her 70s in good health.

This clonotype was found a few times. A much more abundant neighbour one base away suggests this may be a read error. J is TRBJ1-5 and V is TRBV29-1; D is ambiguous. V lost 7 bases, J lost 9 bases, and 16 bases lay in between. The germline V gene has CDR1 SQVTM and CDR2 ANQGSEA. The CDR3 totals 12 residues. CDR3 DNA sequence: TGCAGCGCTCTGCTCATGGGTCGGCCCCAGCATTTT. Translation gives CSALLMGRPQHF.

This clonotype was detected a few times. The V gene is TRBV12-3 or TRBV12-4, the J gene TRBJ1-1, with a tentative D call TRBD1 (6 bases). The length of the CDR3 is 14 residues. V was shortened by 2 bases and J by 7 bases, with 14 bases between the two germline ends. The CDR3 sequence is CASSLQGIVFEAFF. CDR3 coding DNA: TGTGCCAGCAGTTTACAGGGGATTGTCTTTGAAGCTTTCTTT.

This clonotype was recorded a few times. The CDR3 here is CASSQGTGDPGYGYTF. CDR3 coding DNA: TGTGCCAGCAGCCAGGGGACAGGGGACCCCGGTTATGGCTACACCTTC. The V gene is TRBV4-2, the J gene TRBJ1-2; 10 bases line up with TRBD1. V gave up 3 bases and J gave up 5 bases; unmatched junction bases: 9. Germline assignment: CDR1 LGHNA and CDR2 YNFKEQ. This CDR3 is built from 16 residues.

The gene calls are TRBV30 and TRBJ2-2, with D possibly being TRBD1 (6 bases). The CDR3 extends over 15 amino acids. CDR1 is GTSNPN and CDR2 is SVGIG in the germline V gene (reference sequence). V was cut by 2 bases and J by 4 bases, with 14 bases left in between. DNA for the CDR3: TGTGCCTGGAGTCCTGATGACAGGCGCACCGGGGAGCTGTTTTTT. Amino acids: CAWSPDDRRTGELFF.

This chain connects TRBV29-1 to TRBJ2-1, with no clear D. The J call may be wrong; the DNA end is better matched by TRBJ2-5. The CDR3 runs 12 residues. Germline V gene sequence: CDR1 SQVTM, CDR2 ANQGSEA. Written as DNA, the CDR3 is TGCAGCGTTGGGCCGGCCGGCGAGACCCAGTACTTC. This codes for CSVGPAGETQYF.

This clonotype was counted a few times. The chain recombines TRBV14 with TRBJ2-5; 7 bases are a match to TRBD1. The J call may be faulty, since TRBJ2-7 better matches the DNA end. There are 15 residues in the CDR3. Germline lookup yields CDR1 SGHDN and CDR2 FVKESK. The CDR3 DNA sequence: TGTGCCAGCAGTCGACAACAGGGGTTTACGGACGAGCAGTACTTC. Translation gives CASSRQQGFTDEQYF.

This clonotype was counted once. This rearrangement joins TRBV28 to TRBJ2-7, with D perhaps matching TRBD2 (5 bases). The CDR3 is 12 amino acids. V dropped 9 bases and J dropped 4 bases, with 13 bases sitting between them. The germline V gene has CDR1 MDHEN and CDR2 SYDVKM. CDR3 nucleotide sequence: TGTGCCAGTCACCGGACGGGATACGAGCAGTACTTC. Translating gives CASHRTGYEQYF.

The V and J genes are TRBV2 and TRBJ2-3; 11 bases fit TRBD2. Per the germline V gene, CDR1 is SNHLY and CDR2 is FYNNEI. The CDR3 sequence is 17 residues long. V shed 1 base, J shed 6 bases, and the junction held 9 bases outside the gene matches. In DNA, the CDR3 is TGTGCCAGCAGTGAAGTAAGGGGACTAGCGGCGCCGGATACGCAGTATTTT. Protein: CASSEVRGLAAPDTQYF.

The chain employs TRBV12-3 or TRBV12-4 and TRBJ2-1, with D unclear. Deletions cut 7 bases from V and 7 bases from J, with 11 bases between. This CDR3 is built from 12 residues. CDR3 DNA sequence: TGTGCCAGCACTCCCTGGGTGAATGAGCAGTTCTTC. Its translation is CASTPWVNEQFF.

V usage is TRBV10-3 and J usage is TRBJ1-1; TRBD1 might be the D (6 bases). V gave up 7 bases and J gave up 1 base, with 16 bases separating them. The CDR3 has 15 residues. The germline V gene encodes CDR1 ENHRY and CDR2 SYGVKD. The CDR3 DNA is TGTGCCATCAAAGAAGTGGACAGCCAGAACACTGAAGCTTTCTTT. The encoded protein is CAIKEVDSQNTEAFF.

This clonotype showed up just a few times. The V and J genes are TRBV5-1 and TRBJ1-2; D is possibly TRBD1 (6 bases). V was clipped by 2 bases and J by 6 bases, with 11 bases between them. Per the germline V gene, CDR1 is SGHRS and CDR2 is YFSETQ. The CDR3 contains 13 residues. CDR3 protein: CASSFQGSDGYTF. CDR3 nucleotide sequence: TGCGCCAGCAGCTTCCAGGGGAGCGATGGCTACACCTTC.

The V gene is TRBV5-1, the J gene TRBJ1-2; D not resolved. The V and J ends lost 2 bases and 4 bases respectively, with 9 bases between them. The CDR3 spans 13 residues. CDR1 is SGHRS and CDR2 is YFSETQ in the germline V gene. The CDR3 DNA follows: TGCGCCAGCAGCTTTGAGGGTGTCTATGGCTACACCTTC. It is translated as CASSFEGVYGYTF.

The CDR3 region is CASSQAGQSYGYTF. In DNA form, the CDR3 reads TGCGCCAGCAGCCAAGCCGGGCAGAGCTATGGCTACACCTTC. The chain recombines TRBV4-3 with TRBJ1-2; no clear D. This CDR3 region has 14 residues. Trimming took off 1 base at V and 4 bases at J, with 10 bases between the two ends. Germline values: CDR1 LGHNA, CDR2 YSLEER.

This clonotype was observed a few times. Sequence at one end of the junction differs from germline and may be a read error. V gene TRBV29-1 combines with J gene TRBJ2-2; TRBD1 matches at 9 bases. CDR1 is SQVTM, CDR2 ANQGSEA, per germline. This CDR3 has 13 amino acids. Written as DNA, the CDR3 is TGCGGCGTTGGACAGGGGATCACCGGGGAGCTGTTTTTT. Its translation is CGVGQGITGELFF.